This T cell receptor (beta chain) was captured by sequencing in a study of blood T cells in healthy people across ages. Study-wide findings and caveats: Per million T cells, TCR beta diversity dropped roughly linearly as age increased.

This clonotype was counted many times. Its antigen is currently unknown. Primed by a sample-barcoded 5' primer and a J-beta primer mix, a second PCR proceeded for roughly 7 to 11 cycles. TCRdb analysed the 5' RACE reads with MiXCR anew, one entry per CDR3 protein. The sample yields some 940,000 distinct CDR3 sequences, roughly 29% seen once. This CDR3 spans 16 amino acids. Germline CDR1 is SGHRS and CDR2 is YFSETQ. With V trimmed by 7 bases and J by 3 bases, 12 bases remained unmatched. This sample also belongs to another study, concerning T cells of mothers and their children.

Material for sequencing was blood. The receptor's source is a woman aged 40 to 49 in good health. The chain joins TRBV5-1 to TRBJ2-1; TRBD2 matches 8 bases. CDR3 coding DNA: TGCGCCAGCGGCCAACAAAGCGGGGGCCTCTACAATGAGCAGTTCTTC. Translation: CASGQQSGGLYNEQFF.